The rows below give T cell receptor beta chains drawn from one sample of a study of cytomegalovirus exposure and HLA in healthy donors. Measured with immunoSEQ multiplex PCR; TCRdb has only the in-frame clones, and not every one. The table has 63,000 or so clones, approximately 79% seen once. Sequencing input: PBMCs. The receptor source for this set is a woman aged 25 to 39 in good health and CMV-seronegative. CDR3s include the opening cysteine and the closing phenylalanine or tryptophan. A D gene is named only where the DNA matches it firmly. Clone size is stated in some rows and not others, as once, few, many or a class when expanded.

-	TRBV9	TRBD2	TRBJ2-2	TGTGCCAGCAGCACTAGCGGGAGTGGCACCGGGGAGCTGTTTTTT	CASSTSGSGTGELFF
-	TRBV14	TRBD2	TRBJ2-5	TGTGCCAGCAGCCAAGATCGGGAGGCCCAAGAGACCCAGTACTTC	CASSQDREAQETQYF
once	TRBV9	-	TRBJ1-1	TGTGCCAGCAGCGTAGGTGGCACAAACACTGAAGCTTTCTTT	CASSVGGTNTEAFF
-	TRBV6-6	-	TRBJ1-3	TGTGCCAGCAGGGCACAGGACAGCTCTGGAAACACCATATATTTT	CASRAQDSSGNTIYF
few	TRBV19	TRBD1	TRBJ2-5	TGTGCCAGTAGTGTCCGGGACAGGGGGCGCGGGGAGACCCAGTACTTC	CASSVRDRGRGETQYF
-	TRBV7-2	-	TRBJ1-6	TGTGCCAGCAGTTCTAGCGTCTATAATTCACCCCTCCACTTT	CASSSSVYNSPLHF
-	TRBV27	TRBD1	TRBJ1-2	TGTGCCAGCGCCGAAGGGGGACAGAACTATGGCTACACCTTC	CASAEGGQNYGYTF
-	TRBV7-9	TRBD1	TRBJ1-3	TGTGCCAGCAGATACGGACAGGAAGCTGGAAACACCATATATTTT	CASRYGQEAGNTIYF
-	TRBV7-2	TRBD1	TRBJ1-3	TGTGCCAGCAGCGCCCGGACAGGGGAACTCTCTGGAAACACCATATATTTT	CASSARTGELSGNTIYF
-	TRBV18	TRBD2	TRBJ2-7	TGTGCCAGCTCACCCCTGGGAGGGGAGTCTCACGAGCAGTACTTC	CASSPLGGESHEQYF
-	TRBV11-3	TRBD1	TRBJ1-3	TGTGCCAGCAGTGGGGGACAGGGAGCATTCTCTGGAAACACCATATATTTT	CASSGGQGAFSGNTIYF
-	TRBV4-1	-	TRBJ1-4	TGCGCCAGCAGCCAGGCCGGGAAGCTTCTTGAAAAACTGTTTTTT	CASSQAGKLLEKLFF
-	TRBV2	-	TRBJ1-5	TGTGCCAGCAGTGAACATGGGGGCCATCAGCCCCAGCATTTT	CASSEHGGHQPQHF
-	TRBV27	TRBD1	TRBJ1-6	TGTGCCAGCAGTTTGGACAGGTCCTATAATTCACCCCTCCACTTT	CASSLDRSYNSPLHF